The source of this TCR beta chain is a study of cytomegalovirus exposure and HLA in healthy donors. Concerning this clone itself: Antigen: not known.

V shed 6 bases and J shed 0 bases, with 12 bases lying between them. The germline CDR1 and CDR2 sequences are KGHSH and LQKENI. This CDR3 comprises 14 residues. Study-wide points: Researchers counted around 180 TCR beta chains as cytomegalovirus-associated.

The PCR made use of 60 Vbeta and 13 Jbeta primers. Repertoires were generated with immunoSEQ multiplex PCR, while TCRdb's copy carries only in-frame clones and drops some. Among 110,000 to 150,000 clones listed, 73% were seen once. The J gene is TRBJ2-7, the V gene TRBV18; D is unresolved. The sequence came from a human donor in good health. The sequenced sample consisted of PBMCs. As DNA, the CDR3 is TGTGCCAGCTCCCTGAGGCGTCCCTCCTACGAGCAGTACTTC. It specifies CASSLRRPSYEQYF.